This TCR beta chain was identified in a study of identical twins (dated by TCRdb to 2016 to 2018). Study-wide context: TCR alpha and beta repertoires from monozygotic twins, unrelated adults of various ages and cord blood were deep-sequenced to test whether fetal clonotypes persist. Replicate twin experiments were performed at different times using different library preparation protocols to rule out contamination.

Only healthy Caucasian donors were included. Three pairs of female monozygotic twins, all aged about 18 to 30 years, made up the twin cohort. The RNA used for TCR libraries was isolated from peripheral blood mononuclear cells. This clonotype appeared a few times. Its antigen remains unidentified. Per-base qualities were not stored, and no clone one base away is much larger. Here is what the overall study found, with its caveats: Because the same donors could not be followed over many years, the conclusions relied on cross-sectional statistical analysis. Abundant cord blood beta clonotypes carried fewer insertions; young adult naive repertoires showed a weaker similar trend, while memory repertoires showed none. A weaker excess of twin sharing was found in beta out-of-frame sequences because the signal-to-noise ratio was lowered by fewer shared sequences. In monozygotic twins, recombination models systematically underestimated out-of-frame TCR alpha sharing, but the models matched the sharing seen between unrelated individuals. Compared with coincidental sharing between unrelated individuals, an excess of low generation-probability sequences was observed among out-of-frame TCR alpha sequences shared between twins. Zero-insertion analyses could be partly confounded by invariant T cells such as MAIT and iNKT, although diverse VJ usage argued against such confounding for most clonotypes.

From a lookup of the germline V gene, CDR1 and CDR2 are ENHRY and SYGVKD. Including the terminal cysteine and phenylalanine, the CDR3 comprises 14 residues. Just the 42-base CDR3 DNA is kept, in frame starting at base 1. At the junction V is shortened by 5 bases and J by 4 bases, with 14 bases in between. The protocol used for the library was 5' RACE. The reads were generated on an Illumina HiSeq 2000. Template switching introduced a universal primer binding site; the final cDNA contained a unique molecular identifier, enabling accurate counting of TCR cDNA molecules. First-strand cDNA for TCR alpha and beta chains was synthesized from specific primers in the conserved constant-segment region. To control for contamination, every cDNA library was double barcoded, receiving both a SMART-Mk sample barcode and Illumina barcodes. TruSeq adapter sequences, together with Illumina sample barcodes, were added in two successive PCR steps. The TCR alpha and beta cDNA libraries were sequenced on the Illumina HiSeq platform using custom primers. The source study handled its data this way. MiGEC processed the raw reads to extract unique molecular identifiers, while MiXCR was used to determine the CDR3 positions. For each individual, recombination models were inferred using an EM algorithm with the repgenHMM and IGoR tools. Shared clonotypes were analyzed with the tcR package in R, and sharing was normalized by the product of cloneset sizes. Out-of-frame nonproductive sequences were analyzed to study raw recombination free of thymic and clonal selection effects. In-frame beta chains were kept once TCRdb had trimmed the public reads at Q25 with fastp and called clones with MiXCR. Rows are combined by CDR3 protein, so each entry shows the most common genes and DNA. These V and J calls derive from TCRdb rather than the authors' analysis. The sample includes some 760,000 distinct CDR3 sequences, with over 15% observed a single time. The ten largest make up less than 15% of the sample.

These data also formed part of another study, on T cells expressing NK-cell markers. The second publication reports: In sorted CD3+CD56+NKG2C+, CD3+CD56+NKG2C- and CD3+CD56-NKG2C+ T-cell subsets from several donors, TCR beta-chain repertoires were profiled. Among the eight sequenced donors, only one was HCMV-seronegative, while the other seven were HCMV-seropositive. In several experiments an anti-gammadeltaTCR antibody was added to restrict sorting to alphabetaTCR-expressing T cells. In more than 5 donors, the dominant CD3+CD56+NKG2C+ clonotypes ranked among the top 10 CD8+ clonotypes, making up about 1.0-7.5% of CD8+ T cells. Those dominant clonotypes were again the most abundant among CD3+CD56-NKG2C+ cells in a few donors, at about 25-65%. It remained unclear whether the expanded NKG2C-expressing T cell clones were specific for HCMV antigens. All eight donors whose samples were sequenced were randomly selected healthy volunteers, three of them men and five women. To determine HCMV serostatus, a commercial ELISA kit was used to detect HCMV-specific IgG in serum. For more than five donors, bulk peripheral blood T-cell repertoires were additionally sequenced from unsorted PBMC. Reads were demultiplexed and grouped by UMI with MIGEC, and clonotypes were assembled and quantified with MiTCR. To exclude erroneous sequences, only TCR cDNA sequences supported by at least two reads were retained. The tcR package was used for downstream repertoire analysis, and clonotypes were matched between fractions using CDR3 nucleotide sequence together with V segment. Antigen specificity was annotated against VDJdb with VDJmatch, allowing one amino acid substitution in CDR3.

The receptor was isolated from a woman between 18 and 30 years old in good health. This chain is built from TRBV10-3 and TRBJ1-1, and possibly TRBD1, on 6 matching bases. Material: PBMCs. The CDR3 in this case is CAISSDPGATEAFF. The base sequence is TGTGCCATCAGTTCTGACCCAGGGGCCACTGAAGCTTTCTTT.